This T cell receptor beta chain was identified during a study of response to subunit inactivated influenza vaccine listed by TCRdb under 2018. For the study in its entirety: Deep quantitative T cell receptor repertoire profiling was used in the study to track responses to a trivalent subunit inactivated influenza vaccine.

Library construction relied on RT-PCR. The run used an Illumina HiSeq 2500. The public reads were reanalyzed by TCRdb: fastp trimming at Q25, MiXCR alignment, in-frame beta chains only. Every distinct CDR3 protein forms one entry, paired with its most common genes and DNA. For this sample the table gives some 190,000 distinct CDR3 sequences, of which around 15% were detected only once. The ten most abundant clones make up roughly 25% of the sample. As concerns this clonotype: What this receptor recognizes is not known. The record has no base qualities; no much larger clone is one base away.

What the authors observed across the whole study: It was suggested by the authors that each seasonal influenza vaccination may recruit only a limited number of new T cells.

At the junction V is shortened by 4 bases and J by 1 base; bases outside the gene matches: 5. Per the germline V gene (reference sequence), MNHEY is the CDR1 and SMNVEV is the CDR2. From the cysteine through the phenylalanine, the CDR3 covers 15 amino acids. CDR3 DNA only is kept here, 45 bases in frame from base 1. Recombination connected TRBV27 to TRBJ1-1; the junction holds 8 bases that match TRBD1. The source was CD8+ T cells sorted from PBMCs, collected 5 to 6 days after vaccination. This receptor was identified in a man between 50 and 59 years old who received an inactivated influenza vaccine. Donor details come from another sample of the same person, matched by shared clones. The CDR3 is CASSSWTGRNTEAFF. The base sequence is TGTGCCAGCAGTTCATGGACAGGGAGGAACACTGAAGCTTTCTTT.